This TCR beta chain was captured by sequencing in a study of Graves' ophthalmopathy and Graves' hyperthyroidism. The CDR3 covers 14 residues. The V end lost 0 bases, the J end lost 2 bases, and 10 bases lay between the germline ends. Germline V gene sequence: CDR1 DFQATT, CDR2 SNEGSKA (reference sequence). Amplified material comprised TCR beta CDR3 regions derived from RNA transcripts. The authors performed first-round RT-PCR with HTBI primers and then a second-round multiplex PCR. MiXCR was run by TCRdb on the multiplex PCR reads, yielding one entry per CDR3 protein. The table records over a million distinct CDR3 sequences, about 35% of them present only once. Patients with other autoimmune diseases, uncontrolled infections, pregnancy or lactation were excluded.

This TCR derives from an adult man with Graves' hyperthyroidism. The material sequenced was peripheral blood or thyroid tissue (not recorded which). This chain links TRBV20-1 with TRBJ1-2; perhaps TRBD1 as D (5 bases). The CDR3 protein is CSARDLTANYGYTF. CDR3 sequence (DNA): TGCAGTGCTAGAGATCTGACAGCAAACTATGGCTACACCTTC.